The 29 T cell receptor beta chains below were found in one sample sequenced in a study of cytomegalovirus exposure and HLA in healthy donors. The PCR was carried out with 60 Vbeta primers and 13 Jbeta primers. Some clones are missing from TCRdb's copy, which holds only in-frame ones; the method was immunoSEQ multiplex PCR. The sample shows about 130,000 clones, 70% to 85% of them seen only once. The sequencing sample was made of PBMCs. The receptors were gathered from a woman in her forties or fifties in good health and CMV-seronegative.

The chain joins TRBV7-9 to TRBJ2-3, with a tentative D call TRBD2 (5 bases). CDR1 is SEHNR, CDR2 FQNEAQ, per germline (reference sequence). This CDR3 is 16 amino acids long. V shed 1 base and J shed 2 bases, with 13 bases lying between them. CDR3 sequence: CASSLGNSVVTDTQYF. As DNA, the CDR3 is TGTGCCAGCAGCTTAGGTAATAGCGTGGTCACAGATACGCAGTATTTT.

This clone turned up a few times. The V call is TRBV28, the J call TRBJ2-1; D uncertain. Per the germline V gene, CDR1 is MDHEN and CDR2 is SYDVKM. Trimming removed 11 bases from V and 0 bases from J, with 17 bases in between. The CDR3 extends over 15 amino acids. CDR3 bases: TGTGCCTCCGATTCGACACCCAGCTCCTACAATGAGCAGTTCTTC. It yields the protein CASDSTPSSYNEQFF.

CDR3 in amino acids: CASSPRNPGTEAFF. The CDR3 coding sequence is TGTGCCAGCAGCCCCCGTAACCCGGGTACTGAAGCTTTCTTT. The V gene is TRBV5-6, the J gene TRBJ1-1, with no clear D. Germline-derived CDR1 and CDR2 are SGHDT and YYEEEE. V was pared by 4 bases and J by 5 bases, with 15 bases between. The CDR3 has 14 amino acids.

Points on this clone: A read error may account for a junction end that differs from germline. The CDR3 DNA follows: TGTTCCAGCAGCACTATCACTGAAGCTTTCTTT. Its protein product is CSSSTITEAFF. The V and J genes are TRBV7-9 and TRBJ1-1, with D hard to call. The CDR3 length is 11 residues. Germline loops: CDR1 SEHNR, CDR2 FQNEAQ (reference sequence).

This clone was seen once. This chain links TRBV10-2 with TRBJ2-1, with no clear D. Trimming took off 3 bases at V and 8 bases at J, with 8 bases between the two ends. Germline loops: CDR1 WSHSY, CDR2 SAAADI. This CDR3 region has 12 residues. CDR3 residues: CASSDLADEQFF. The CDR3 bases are TGCGCCAGCAGTGACTTAGCCGATGAGCAGTTCTTC.

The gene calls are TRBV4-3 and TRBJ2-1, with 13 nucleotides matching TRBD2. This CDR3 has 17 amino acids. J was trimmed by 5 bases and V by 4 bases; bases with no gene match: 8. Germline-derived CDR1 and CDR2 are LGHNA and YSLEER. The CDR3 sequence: CASSPTIGTSGDNEQFF. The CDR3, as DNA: TGCGCCAGCAGCCCTACAATCGGGACTAGCGGGGACAATGAGCAGTTCTTC.

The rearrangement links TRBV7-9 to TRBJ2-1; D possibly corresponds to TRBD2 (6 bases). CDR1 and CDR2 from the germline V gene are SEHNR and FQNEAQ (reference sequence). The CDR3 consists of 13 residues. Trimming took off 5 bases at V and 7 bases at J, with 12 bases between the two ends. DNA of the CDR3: TGTGCCAGCAGCCCCGGGGGTGATAATGAGCAGTTCTTC. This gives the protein CASSPGGDNEQFF.

Written as DNA, the CDR3 is TGTGCCAGCAGCTTAGCGGGAGGCTCCACAGATACGCAGTATTTT. Amino acids: CASSLAGGSTDTQYF. The chain recombines TRBV7-3 with TRBJ2-3; the match to TRBD2 covers 8 bases. The V gene's germline CDR1 is SGHTA and CDR2 FQGTGA. The CDR3 runs 15 residues. After removal of 2 bases from V and 2 bases from J, the junction contained 3 bases not matched to a gene. The complete variable domain, with remaining parts taken from reference TRBV7-3 and TRBJ2-3, reads GAGVSQTPSNKVTEKGKYVELRCDPISGHTALYWYRQSLGQGPEFLIYFQGTGAADDSGLPNDRFFAVRPEGSVSTLKIQRTERGDSAVYLCASSLAGGSTDTQYFGPGTRLTVL.

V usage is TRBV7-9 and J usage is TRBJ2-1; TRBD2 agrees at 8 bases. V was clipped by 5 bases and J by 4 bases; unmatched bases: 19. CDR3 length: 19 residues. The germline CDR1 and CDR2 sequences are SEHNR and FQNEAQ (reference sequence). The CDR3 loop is CASSPRQDSGITLYNEQFF. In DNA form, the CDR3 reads TGTGCCAGCAGCCCCCGACAGGATAGCGGGATCACCCTGTACAATGAGCAGTTCTTC.

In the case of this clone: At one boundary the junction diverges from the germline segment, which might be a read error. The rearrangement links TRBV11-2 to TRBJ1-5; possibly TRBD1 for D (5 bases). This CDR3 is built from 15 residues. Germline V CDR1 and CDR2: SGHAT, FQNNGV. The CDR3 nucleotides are TGTGCCAGCAGCTTAGATGGCAGGGAAAGTCAGGCCCAGCATTTT. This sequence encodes CASSLDGRESQAQHF.

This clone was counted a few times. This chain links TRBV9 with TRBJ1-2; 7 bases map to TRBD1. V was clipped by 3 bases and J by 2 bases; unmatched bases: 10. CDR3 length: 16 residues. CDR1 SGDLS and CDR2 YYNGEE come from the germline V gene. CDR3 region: CASSALDRAPNYGYTF. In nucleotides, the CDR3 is TGTGCCAGCAGCGCCCTCGACAGGGCTCCCAACTATGGCTACACCTTC. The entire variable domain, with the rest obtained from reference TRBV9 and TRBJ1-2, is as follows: DSGVTQTPKHLITATGQRVTLRCSPRSGDLSVYWYQQSLDQGLQFLIQYYNGEERAKGNILERFSAQQFPDLHSELNLSSLELGDSALYFCASSALDRAPNYGYTFGSGTRLTVV.

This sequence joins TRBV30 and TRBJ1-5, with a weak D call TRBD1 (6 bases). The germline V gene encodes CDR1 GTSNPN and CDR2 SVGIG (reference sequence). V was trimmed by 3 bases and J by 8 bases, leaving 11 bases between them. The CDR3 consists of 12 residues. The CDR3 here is CAWRQGAEPQHF. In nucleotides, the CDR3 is TGTGCCTGGAGACAGGGAGCAGAGCCCCAGCATTTT. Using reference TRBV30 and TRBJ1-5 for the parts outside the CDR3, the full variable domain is SQTIHQWPATLVQPVGSPLSLECTVEGTSNPNLYWYRQAAGRGLQLLFYSVGIGQISSEVPQNLSASRPQDRQFILSSKKLLLSDSGFYLCAWRQGAEPQHFGDGTRLSIL.

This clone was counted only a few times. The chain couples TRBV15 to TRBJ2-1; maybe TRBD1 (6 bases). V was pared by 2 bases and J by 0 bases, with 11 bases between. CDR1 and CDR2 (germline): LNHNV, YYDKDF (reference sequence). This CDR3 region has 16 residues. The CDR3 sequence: CATSRPTGSSYNEQFF. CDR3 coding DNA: TGTGCCACCAGCAGACCTACAGGGAGCTCCTACAATGAGCAGTTCTTC.

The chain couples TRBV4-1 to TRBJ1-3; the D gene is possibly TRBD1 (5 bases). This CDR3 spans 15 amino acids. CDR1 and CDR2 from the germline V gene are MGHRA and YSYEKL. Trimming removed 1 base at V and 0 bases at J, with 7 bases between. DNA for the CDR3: TGCGCCAGCAGCCAAGTGGACATCTCTGGAAACACCATATATTTT. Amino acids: CASSQVDISGNTIYF.

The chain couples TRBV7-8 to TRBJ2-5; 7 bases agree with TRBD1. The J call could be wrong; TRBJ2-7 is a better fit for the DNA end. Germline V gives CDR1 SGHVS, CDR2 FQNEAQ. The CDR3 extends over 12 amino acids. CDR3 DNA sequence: TGTGCCAGCAGCTGGGACAGCTACGAGCAGTACTTC. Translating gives CASSWDSYEQYF.

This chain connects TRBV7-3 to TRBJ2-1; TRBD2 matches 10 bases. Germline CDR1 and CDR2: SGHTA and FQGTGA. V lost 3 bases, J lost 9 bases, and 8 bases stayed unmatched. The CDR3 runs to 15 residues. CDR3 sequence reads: CASSFSSGSGIEQFF. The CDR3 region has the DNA TGTGCCAGCAGCTTTTCTAGCGGGAGCGGGATTGAGCAGTTCTTC. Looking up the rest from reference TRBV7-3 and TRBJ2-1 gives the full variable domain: GAGVSQTPSNKVTEKGKYVELRCDPISGHTALYWYRQSLGQGPEFLIYFQGTGAADDSGLPNDRFFAVRPEGSVSTLKIQRTERGDSAVYLCASSFSSGSGIEQFFGPGTRLTVL.

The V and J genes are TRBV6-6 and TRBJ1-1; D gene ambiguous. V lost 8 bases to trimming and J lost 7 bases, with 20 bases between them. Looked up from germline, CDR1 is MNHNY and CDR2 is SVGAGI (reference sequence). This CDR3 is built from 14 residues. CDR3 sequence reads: CASASLGGMIEAFF. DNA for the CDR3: TGTGCCAGCGCCTCTTTGGGAGGGATGATTGAAGCTTTCTTT.

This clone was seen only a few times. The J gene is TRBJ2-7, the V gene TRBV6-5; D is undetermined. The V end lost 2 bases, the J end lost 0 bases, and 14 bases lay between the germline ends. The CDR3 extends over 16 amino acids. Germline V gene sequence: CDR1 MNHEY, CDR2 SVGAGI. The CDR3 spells CASSYHLSRSSYEQYF. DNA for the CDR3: TGTGCCAGCAGTTACCACCTGAGCCGAAGCTCCTACGAGCAGTACTTC.

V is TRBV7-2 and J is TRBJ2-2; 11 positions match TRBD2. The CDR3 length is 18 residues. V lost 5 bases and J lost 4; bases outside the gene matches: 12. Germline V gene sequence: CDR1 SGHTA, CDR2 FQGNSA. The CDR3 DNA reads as TGTGCCAGCAGCCTTCGACTAGCGGGACTTCTGGCCACCGGGGAGCTGTTTTTT. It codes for CASSLRLAGLLATGELFF.

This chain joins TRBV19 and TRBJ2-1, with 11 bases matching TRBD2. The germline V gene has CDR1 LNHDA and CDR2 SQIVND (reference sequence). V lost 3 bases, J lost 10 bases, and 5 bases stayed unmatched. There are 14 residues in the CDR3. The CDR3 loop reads CASSMSLAGDEQFF. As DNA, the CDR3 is TGTGCCAGTAGTATGTCACTAGCGGGGGACGAGCAGTTCTTC.

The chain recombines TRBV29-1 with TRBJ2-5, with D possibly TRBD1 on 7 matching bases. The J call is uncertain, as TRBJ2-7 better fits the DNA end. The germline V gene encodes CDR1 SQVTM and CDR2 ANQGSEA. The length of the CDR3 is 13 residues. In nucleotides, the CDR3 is TGCAGCGTGCCGGGGGACAGCGCCTACGAGCAGTACTTC. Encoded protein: CSVPGDSAYEQYF.

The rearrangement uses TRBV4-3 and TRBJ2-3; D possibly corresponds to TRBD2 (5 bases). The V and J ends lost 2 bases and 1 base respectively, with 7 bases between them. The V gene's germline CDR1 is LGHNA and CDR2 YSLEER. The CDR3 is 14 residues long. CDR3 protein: CASSQRRGTDTQYF. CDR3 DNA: TGCGCCAGCAGCCAACGGCGGGGCACAGATACGCAGTATTTT.

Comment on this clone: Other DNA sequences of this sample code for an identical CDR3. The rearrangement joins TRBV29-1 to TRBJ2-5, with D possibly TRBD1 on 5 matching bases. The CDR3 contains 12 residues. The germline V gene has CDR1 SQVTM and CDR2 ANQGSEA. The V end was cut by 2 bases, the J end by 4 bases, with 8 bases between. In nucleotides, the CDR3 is TGCAGCGTTGAACCTAGGGGAGAGACCCAGTACTTC. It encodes CSVEPRGETQYF.

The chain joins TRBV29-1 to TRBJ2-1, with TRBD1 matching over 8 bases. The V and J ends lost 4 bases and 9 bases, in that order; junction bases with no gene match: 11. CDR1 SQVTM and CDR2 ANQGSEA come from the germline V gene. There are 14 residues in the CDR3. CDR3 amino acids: CSVGGQGGEGEQFF. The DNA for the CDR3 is TGCAGCGTTGGAGGACAGGGAGGTGAAGGTGAGCAGTTCTTC.

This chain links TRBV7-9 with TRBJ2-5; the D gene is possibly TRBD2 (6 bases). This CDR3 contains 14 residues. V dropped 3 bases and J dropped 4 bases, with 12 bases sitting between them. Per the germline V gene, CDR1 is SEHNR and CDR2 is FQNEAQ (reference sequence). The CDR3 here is CASSFPGVGETQYF. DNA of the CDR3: TGTGCCAGCAGCTTTCCGGGAGTTGGAGAGACCCAGTACTTC.

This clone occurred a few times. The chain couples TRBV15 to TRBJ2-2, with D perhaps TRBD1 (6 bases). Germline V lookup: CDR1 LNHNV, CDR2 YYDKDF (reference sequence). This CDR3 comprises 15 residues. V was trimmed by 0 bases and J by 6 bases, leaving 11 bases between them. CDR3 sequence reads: CATSRDRGGAGELFF. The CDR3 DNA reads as TGTGCCACCAGCAGAGATCGAGGGGGAGCCGGGGAGCTGTTTTTT.

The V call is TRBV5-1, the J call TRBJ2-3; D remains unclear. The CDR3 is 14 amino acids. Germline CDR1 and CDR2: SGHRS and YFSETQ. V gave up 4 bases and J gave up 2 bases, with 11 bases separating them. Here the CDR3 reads CASSKDQFTDTQYF. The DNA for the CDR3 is TGCGCCAGCAGCAAAGATCAGTTCACAGATACGCAGTATTTT.

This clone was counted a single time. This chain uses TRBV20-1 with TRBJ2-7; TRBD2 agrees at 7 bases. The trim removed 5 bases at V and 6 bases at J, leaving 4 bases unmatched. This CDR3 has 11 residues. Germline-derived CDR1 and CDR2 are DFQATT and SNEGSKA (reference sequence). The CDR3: CSAAGVVEQYF. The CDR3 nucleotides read TGCAGTGCTGCGGGGGTAGTCGAGCAGTACTTC.

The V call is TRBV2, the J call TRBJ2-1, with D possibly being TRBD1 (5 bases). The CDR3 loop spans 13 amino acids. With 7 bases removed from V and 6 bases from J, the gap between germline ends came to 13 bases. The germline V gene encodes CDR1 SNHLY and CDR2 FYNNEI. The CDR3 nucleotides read TGTGCCAGCAATCGGCAGGGCATCAATGAGCAGTTCTTC. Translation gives CASNRQGINEQFF.